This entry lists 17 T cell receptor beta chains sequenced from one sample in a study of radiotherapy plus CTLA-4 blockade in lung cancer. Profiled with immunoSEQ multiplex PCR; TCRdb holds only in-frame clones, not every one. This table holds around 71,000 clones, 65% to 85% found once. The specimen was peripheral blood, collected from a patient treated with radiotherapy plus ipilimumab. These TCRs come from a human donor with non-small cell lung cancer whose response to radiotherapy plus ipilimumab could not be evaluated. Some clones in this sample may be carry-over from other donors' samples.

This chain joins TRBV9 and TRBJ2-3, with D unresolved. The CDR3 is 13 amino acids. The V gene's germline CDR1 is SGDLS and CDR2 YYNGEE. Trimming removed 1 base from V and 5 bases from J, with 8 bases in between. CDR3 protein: CASSVTVEDTQYF. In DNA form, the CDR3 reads TGTGCCAGCAGCGTAACTGTCGAAGATACGCAGTATTTT.

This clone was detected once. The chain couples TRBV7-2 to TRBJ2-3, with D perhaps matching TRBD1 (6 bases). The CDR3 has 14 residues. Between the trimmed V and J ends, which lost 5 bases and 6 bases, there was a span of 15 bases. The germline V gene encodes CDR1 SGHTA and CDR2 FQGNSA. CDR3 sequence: CASSQGRSSDTQYF. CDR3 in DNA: TGTGCCAGCAGCCAGGGGCGCTCCTCGGATACGCAGTATTTT.

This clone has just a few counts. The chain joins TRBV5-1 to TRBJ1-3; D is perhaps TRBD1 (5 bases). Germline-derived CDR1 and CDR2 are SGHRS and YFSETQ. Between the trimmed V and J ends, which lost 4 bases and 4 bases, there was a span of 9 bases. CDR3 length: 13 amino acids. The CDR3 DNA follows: TGCGCCAGCAGCCCAGGGTCGGGAAACACCATATATTTT. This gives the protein CASSPGSGNTIYF.

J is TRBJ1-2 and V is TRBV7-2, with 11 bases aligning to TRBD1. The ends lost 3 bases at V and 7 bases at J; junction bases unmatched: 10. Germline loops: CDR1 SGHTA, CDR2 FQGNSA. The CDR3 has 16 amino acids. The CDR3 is CASSLFRDRGLSGYTF. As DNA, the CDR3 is TGTGCCAGCAGCTTGTTCCGGGACAGGGGGTTGTCTGGCTACACCTTC.

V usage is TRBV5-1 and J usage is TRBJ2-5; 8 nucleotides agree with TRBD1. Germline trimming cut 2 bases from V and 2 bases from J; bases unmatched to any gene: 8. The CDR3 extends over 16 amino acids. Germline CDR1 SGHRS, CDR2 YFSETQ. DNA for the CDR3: TGCGCCAGCAGCTTTTTGGGGACAGGACGGCAAGAGACCCAGTACTTC. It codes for CASSFLGTGRQETQYF. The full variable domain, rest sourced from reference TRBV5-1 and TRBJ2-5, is KAGVTQTPRYLIKTRGQQVTLSCSPISGHRSVSWYQQTPGQGLQFLFEYFSETQRNKGNFPGRFSGRQFSNSRSEMNVSTLELGDSALYLCASSFLGTGRQETQYFGPGTRLLVL.

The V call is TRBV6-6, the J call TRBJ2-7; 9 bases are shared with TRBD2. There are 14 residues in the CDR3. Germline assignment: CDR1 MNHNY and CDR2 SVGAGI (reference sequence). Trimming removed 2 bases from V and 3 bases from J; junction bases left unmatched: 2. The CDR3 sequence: CASSYRRGGYEQYF. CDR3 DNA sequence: TGTGCCAGCAGTTACCGGCGGGGGGGCTACGAGCAGTACTTC.

The CDR3, as DNA: TGTGCCAGCAGCCAAGGAACAGGATTTGCAACTAATGAAAAACTGTTTTTT. It yields the protein CASSQGTGFATNEKLFF. The chain employs TRBV14 and TRBJ1-4; tentative D call: TRBD1 (5 bases). This CDR3 has 17 amino acids. Germline V gene sequence: CDR1 SGHDN, CDR2 FVKESK. Trimming took 1 base from V and 0 from J, leaving 12 bases between them.

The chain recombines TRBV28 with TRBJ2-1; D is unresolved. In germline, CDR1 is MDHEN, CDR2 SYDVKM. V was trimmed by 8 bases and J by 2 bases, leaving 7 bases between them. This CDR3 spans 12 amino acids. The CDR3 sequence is CASVGPYNEQFF. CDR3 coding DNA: TGTGCCAGCGTGGGCCCCTACAATGAGCAGTTCTTC. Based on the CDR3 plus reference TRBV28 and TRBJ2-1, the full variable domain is DVKVTQSSRYLVKRTGEKVFLECVQDMDHENMFWYRQDPGLGLRLIYFSYDVKMKEKGDIPEGYSVSREKKERFSLILESASTNQTSMYLCASVGPYNEQFFGPGTRLTVL.

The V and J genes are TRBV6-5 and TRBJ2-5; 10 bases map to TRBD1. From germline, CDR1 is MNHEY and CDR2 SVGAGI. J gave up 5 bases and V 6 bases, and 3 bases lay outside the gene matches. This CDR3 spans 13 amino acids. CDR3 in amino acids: CASSRQGAETQYF. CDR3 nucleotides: TGTGCCAGCAGCCGACAGGGGGCCGAGACCCAGTACTTC.

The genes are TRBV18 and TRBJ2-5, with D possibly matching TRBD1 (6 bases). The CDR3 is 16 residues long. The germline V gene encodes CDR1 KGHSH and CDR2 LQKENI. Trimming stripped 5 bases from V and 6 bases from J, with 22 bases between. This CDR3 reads CASSENREIKAKTQYF. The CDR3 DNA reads TGTGCCAGCTCAGAGAACAGGGAGATCAAGGCCAAGACCCAGTACTTC. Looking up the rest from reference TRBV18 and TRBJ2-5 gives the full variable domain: NAGVMQNPRHLVRRRGQEARLRCSPMKGHSHVYWYRQLPEEGLKFMVYLQKENIIDESGMPKERFSAEFPKEGPSILRIQQVVRGDSAAYFCASSENREIKAKTQYFGPGTRLLVL.

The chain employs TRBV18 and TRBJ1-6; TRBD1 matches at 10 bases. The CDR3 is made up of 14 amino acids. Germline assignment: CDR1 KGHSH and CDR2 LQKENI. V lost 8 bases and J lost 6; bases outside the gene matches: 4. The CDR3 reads CASLGQGVNSPLHF. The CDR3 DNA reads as TGTGCCAGCCTCGGACAGGGGGTTAATTCACCCCTCCACTTT.

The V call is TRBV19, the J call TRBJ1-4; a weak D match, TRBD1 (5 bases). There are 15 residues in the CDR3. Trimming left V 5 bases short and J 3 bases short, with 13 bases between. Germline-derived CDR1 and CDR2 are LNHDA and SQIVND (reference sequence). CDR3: CASSLATGANEKLFF. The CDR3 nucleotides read TGTGCCAGTAGTCTAGCCACGGGGGCTAATGAAAAACTGTTTTTT.

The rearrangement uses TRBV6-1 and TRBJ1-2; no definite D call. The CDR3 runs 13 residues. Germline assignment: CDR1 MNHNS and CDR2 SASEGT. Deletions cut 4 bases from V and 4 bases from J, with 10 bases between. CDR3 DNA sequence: TGTGCCAGCAGTGTAGAGGGAGGCTATGGCTACACCTTC. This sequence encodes CASSVEGGYGYTF.

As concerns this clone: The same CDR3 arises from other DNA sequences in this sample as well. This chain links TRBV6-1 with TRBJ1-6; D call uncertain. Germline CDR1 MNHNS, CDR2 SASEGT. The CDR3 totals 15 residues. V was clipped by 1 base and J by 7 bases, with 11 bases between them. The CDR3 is CASSEVILGNSPLHF. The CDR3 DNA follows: TGTGCCAGCAGTGAAGTGATTCTAGGAAATTCACCCCTCCACTTT.

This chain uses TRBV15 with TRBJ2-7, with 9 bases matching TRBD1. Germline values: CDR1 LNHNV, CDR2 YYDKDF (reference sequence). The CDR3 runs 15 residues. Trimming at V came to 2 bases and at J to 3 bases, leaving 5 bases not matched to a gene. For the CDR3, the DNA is TGTGCCACCAGCAGATCGGGACAGGGTCTCTACGAGCAGTACTTC. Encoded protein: CATSRSGQGLYEQYF.

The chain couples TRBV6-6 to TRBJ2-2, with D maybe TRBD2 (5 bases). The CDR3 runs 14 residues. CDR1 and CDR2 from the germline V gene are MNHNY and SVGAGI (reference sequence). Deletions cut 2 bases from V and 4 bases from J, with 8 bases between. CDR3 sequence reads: CASSYLEGTGELFF. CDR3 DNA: TGTGCCAGCAGTTACCTCGAGGGCACCGGGGAGCTGTTTTTT.

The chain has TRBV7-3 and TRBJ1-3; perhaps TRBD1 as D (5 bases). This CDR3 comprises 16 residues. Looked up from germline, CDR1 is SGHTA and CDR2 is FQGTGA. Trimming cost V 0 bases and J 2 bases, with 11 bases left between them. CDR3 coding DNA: TGTGCCAGCAGCTTAACGGCAGGGAAGGCTGGAAACACCATATATTTT. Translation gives CASSLTAGKAGNTIYF.